This is a list of T cell receptor beta chains from one sample in a study of blood T cell repertoires in COVID-19. Using immunoSEQ multiplex PCR, the repertoire was profiled, and TCRdb retains in-frame clones only, with some absent. Among 450,000 or so clones listed, roughly 89% were seen once. The sample was peripheral blood. The source is a man aged 18 to 35 with COVID-19, enrolled during active disease. Both conserved end residues are part of each CDR3. A D gene is named only where the DNA matches it firmly. The size of a clone is reported for some rows only, either as once, few or many, or as a class for expanded clones.

>TRBV7-9|14|.|.|TRBJ2-7
TGTGCCAGCAGCTTAGCGGGCAGCCCCTACGAGCAGTACTTC
CASSLAGSPYEQYF
>TRBV15|15|.|.|TRBJ1-5
TGTGCCACCAGCAGAGATAGTGGGGAGGGTCAGCCCCAGCATTTT
CATSRDSGEGQPQHF
>TRBV5-1|14|.|.|TRBJ2-5
TGCGCCAGCAGCTTGCTCGCTGAGGCGGAGACCCAGTACTTC
CASSLLAEAETQYF
>TRBV7-3|16|TRBD2|.|TRBJ2-1
TGTGCCAGCAGCCTTTTAGCGGGAGGGCCCTACAATGAGCAGTTCTTC
CASSLLAGGPYNEQFF
>TRBV27|10|.|.|TRBJ2-7
TGTGCCAGCAGCCTCTACGAGCAGTACTTC
CASSLYEQYF
>TRBV2|13|.|.|TRBJ2-5
TGTGCCAGCAGTGACAGTGCCCAAGAGACCCAGTACTTC
CASSDSAQETQYF
>TRBV7-9|12|TRBD2|.|TRBJ2-7
TGTGCCAGCAGCCGCGGGGGGTACGAGCAGTACTTC
CASSRGGYEQYF
>TRBV19|13|.|once|TRBJ2-7
TGTGCCAGCGCTCGGACAGTCGGGAACGAGCAGTACTTC
CASARTVGNEQYF
>TRBV28|14|.|.|TRBJ1-6
TGTGCCAGCAGTTCCCAGACAATAGATTCACCCCTCCACTTT
CASSSQTIDSPLHF
>TRBV5-6|13|.|.|TRBJ2-2
TGTGCCAGCAGCTTGGCCCCTACCGGGGAGCTGTTTTTT
CASSLAPTGELFF
>TRBV18|15|.|.|TRBJ1-3
TGTGCCAGCTCACCCGGGGGAAGTACTGGAAACACCATATATTTT
CASSPGGSTGNTIYF
>TRBV5-1|14|.|.|TRBJ2-2
TGCGCCAGCAGCGGGACACCTAACACCGGGGAGCTGTTTTTT
CASSGTPNTGELFF
>TRBV27|16|.|.|TRBJ2-3
TGTGCCAGCAGCCCAGGGACACTCGCACACACAGATACGCAGTATTTT
CASSPGTLAHTDTQYF
>TRBV15|16|TRBD2|few|TRBJ2-7
TGTGCCACCAGCAGAGGTCCAGCGGGGACCACCTACGAGCAGTACTTC
CATSRGPAGTTYEQYF
>TRBV13|14|.|.|TRBJ2-2
TGTGCCAGCAGCTCGACAGGGAACACCGGGGAGCTGTTTTTT
CASSSTGNTGELFF
>TRBV10-2|15|.|.|TRBJ2-1
TGCGCCACCCCGACTCTCCCCGGGAGCTACAATGAGCAGTTCTTC
CATPTLPGSYNEQFF
>TRBV6-5|14|TRBD2|.|TRBJ2-7
TGTGCCAGCAGTTCACCGTTGCGGGAGCACGAGCAGTACTTC
CASSSPLREHEQYF
>TRBV5-5|16|.|.|TRBJ2-3
TGTGCCAGCAGCCCACCTGCAGGGGTCCACACAGATACGCAGTATTTT
CASSPPAGVHTDTQYF
>TRBV10-2|15|.|few|TRBJ2-7
TGCGCCAGCAGTGAGTTGGGGGAGGTTGGGTACGAGCAGTACTTC
CASSELGEVGYEQYF
>TRBV9|13|TRBD1|few|TRBJ2-1
TGTGCCTCCGGACAGGTCAACTACAATGAGCAGTTCTTC
CASGQVNYNEQFF
>TRBV27|17|TRBD2|.|TRBJ2-7
TGTGCCAGCAGTTTATCTCGGACTAGCGGGGGATTGGCCGAGCAGTACTTC
CASSLSRTSGGLAEQYF
>TRBV7-9|14|.|few|TRBJ2-1
TGTGCCAGCAGCTTAAGCCGGAGCATCGATGAGCAGTTCTTC
CASSLSRSIDEQFF
>TRBV7-7|15|TRBD1|.|TRBJ2-7
TGTGCCAGCAGCTTAGTACAGGGGGCCTCGTACGAGCAGTACTTC
CASSLVQGASYEQYF
>TRBV18|15|TRBD2|.|TRBJ2-2
TGTGCCAGCTCAAAGCGGGAGGGCCCGACCGGGGAGCTGTTTTTT
CASSKREGPTGELFF
>TRBV27|18|TRBD1|.|TRBJ1-3
TGTGCCAGCAGTTCCTCCCCGGGACAGCGCTTCTCTGGAAACACCATATATTTT
CASSSSPGQRFSGNTIYF
>TRBV20-1|13|TRBD1|.|TRBJ1-1
TGCAGTGCTAGTCCAGGGGGGAGTACTGAAGCTTTCTTT
CSASPGGSTEAFF
>TRBV19|15|TRBD1|.|TRBJ2-2
TGTGCCAGTAGTCCCTGGACAGGGAGTACCGGGGAGCTGTTTTTT
CASSPWTGSTGELFF
>TRBV9|15|.|.|TRBJ2-5
TGTGCCAGCAGCGTAGGACAATTCGGCCAAGAGACCCAGTACTTC
CASSVGQFGQETQYF
>TRBV29-1|12|TRBD1|.|TRBJ1-2
TGCAGCGTTTTCGGGACAGAGAATGGCTACACCTTC
CSVFGTENGYTF
>TRBV18|12|.|.|TRBJ1-1
TGTGCCAGCTCACCCAGGGACACTGAAGCTTTCTTT
CASSPRDTEAFF
>TRBV27|14|TRBD1|.|TRBJ2-5
TGTGCCAGCAGTTTCCGGACAGGGAAAGAGACCCAGTACTTC
CASSFRTGKETQYF
>TRBV6-5|11|.|.|TRBJ1-4
TGTGCCAGCACCGACACGGAAAAACTGTTTTTT
CASTDTEKLFF
>TRBV19|15|.|.|TRBJ2-7
TGTGCCAGTAATAACCCCGGGACTGGATCCTACGAGCAGTACTTC
CASNNPGTGSYEQYF